Listed below are T cell receptor beta chains from one sample, sequenced in a study of cytomegalovirus exposure and HLA in healthy donors. TCRdb keeps only in-frame clones here, not all; method: immunoSEQ multiplex PCR. Of 190,000 or so clones in the sample, approximately 84% are singletons; the top ten hold about 2.8%. The sample comprised PBMCs. These receptors came from a woman aged 18-30 years in good health and CMV-seropositive. Each CDR3 is given with its conserved first and last residue. D genes are given only for firm matches. Size is stated for part of the rows, as once, few or many counts, or as a class when the clone is expanded.

cdr3_length j_call v_call clone_size d_call cdr3_aa cdr3_nt
16 TRBJ1-4 TRBV27 - - CASSPRTGFTNEKLFF TGTGCCAGCAGTCCCCGCACGGGTTTCACTAATGAAAAACTGTTTTTT
16 TRBJ2-5 TRBV4-1 - TRBD2 CASSRRLAIYQETQYF TGCGCCAGCAGCCGAAGACTAGCGATCTACCAAGAGACCCAGTACTTC
16 TRBJ2-1 TRBV27 - - CASSLSFRESYNEQFF TGTGCCAGCAGTTTATCGTTCAGGGAAAGTTACAATGAGCAGTTCTTC
14 TRBJ1-1 TRBV10-3 - TRBD1 CAISGGQLNTEAFF TGTGCCATCAGTGGGGGACAGCTGAACACTGAAGCTTTCTTT
14 TRBJ1-2 TRBV29-1 - - CTASGDGNFYGYTF TGCACCGCTAGCGGGGACGGGAATTTCTATGGCTACACCTTC
14 TRBJ1-1 TRBV6-5 - TRBD1 CASSPTGDNTEAFF TGTGCCAGCAGTCCAACAGGGGATAACACTGAAGCTTTCTTT
18 TRBJ2-6 TRBV5-1 - - CASSLSGGVRTGANVLTF TGCGCCAGCAGCTTGTCTGGGGGCGTAAGGACCGGGGCCAACGTCCTGACTTTC
18 TRBJ2-5 TRBV6-1 - TRBD1 CASSEERTGVGAQETQYF TGTGCCAGCAGTGAGGAGCGGACAGGGGTAGGGGCCCAAGAGACCCAGTACTTC
14 TRBJ2-6 TRBV29-1 once - CSVVQGAGANVLTF TGCAGCGTTGTGCAAGGGGCTGGGGCCAACGTCCTGACTTTC
14 TRBJ1-1 TRBV19 - - CASSIRYGSTEAFF TGTGCCAGTAGTATTCGATACGGGAGCACTGAAGCTTTCTTT
15 TRBJ2-1 TRBV11-2 - - CASSYTTPSYNEQFF TGTGCCAGCAGCTACACCACACCCTCCTACAATGAGCAGTTCTTC
15 TRBJ1-5 TRBV19 many TRBD1 CASTPRTGRNQPQHF TGTGCCAGTACCCCCCGGACAGGGAGGAATCAGCCCCAGCATTTT
14 TRBJ1-4 TRBV9 - TRBD1 CASSPTGAHEKLFF TGTGCCAGCAGCCCCACAGGGGCGCATGAAAAACTGTTTTTT
17 TRBJ2-5 TRBV7-9 - - CASSLDWFETSRETQYF TGTGCCAGCAGCTTAGATTGGTTTGAAACCTCGAGAGAGACCCAGTACTTC
12 TRBJ1-1 TRBV19 - TRBD1 CASRPTGDEAFF TGTGCCAGTAGGCCGACAGGGGATGAAGCTTTCTTT
15 TRBJ1-2 TRBV6-5 - TRBD1 CASSYGTGGLYGYTF TGTGCCAGCAGTTACGGGACAGGGGGCCTCTATGGCTACACCTTC
12 TRBJ1-2 TRBV29-1 - - CSVEERVQGYTF TGCAGCGTTGAAGAACGGGTTCAAGGCTACACCTTC
17 TRBJ1-6 TRBV5-5 - - CASSPLRRVPYNSPLHF TGTGCCAGCAGCCCCCTTCGCAGGGTGCCTTATAATTCACCCCTCCACTTT
14 TRBJ2-2 TRBV9 few TRBD1 CASSTGQGTGELFF TGTGCCAGCAGCACGGGACAGGGCACCGGGGAGCTGTTTTTT
20 TRBJ2-1 TRBV7-3 - TRBD1 CASSLWGQGAPPLSYNEQFF TGTGCCAGCAGCTTATGGGGACAGGGGGCGCCACCCCTCTCCTACAATGAGCAGTTCTTC
14 TRBJ2-2 TRBV5-4 - - CASSPGENTGELFF TGTGCCAGCAGCCCGGGAGAAAACACCGGGGAGCTGTTTTTT
14 TRBJ1-3 TRBV2 - - CASSEARTGNTIYF TGTGCCAGCAGTGAAGCGAGGACAGGAAACACCATATATTTT
15 TRBJ1-2 TRBV15 - - CATSRDRAGFYGYTF TGTGCCACCAGCAGAGATCGGGCAGGGTTCTATGGCTACACCTTC
16 TRBJ1-1 TRBV7-8 - - CASSRGRAQKNTEAFF TGTGCCAGCAGCCGCGGGAGGGCGCAAAAGAACACTGAAGCTTTCTTT
17 TRBJ2-3 TRBV5-1 few - CASSLREAGPFTDTQYF TGCGCCAGCAGCTTGAGGGAGGCGGGTCCTTTCACAGATACGCAGTATTTT
13 TRBJ2-7 TRBV11-2 - TRBD1 CASSLTGGYEQYF TGTGCCAGCAGCCTGACAGGGGGCTACGAGCAGTACTTC
16 TRBJ2-7 TRBV4-1 - TRBD1 CASSPREGQGLREQYF TGCGCCAGCAGCCCGAGAGAAGGACAGGGTTTAAGGGAGCAGTACTTC
19 TRBJ1-2 TRBV4-2 - TRBD1 CASSQDLVGSAGGDYGYTF TGTGCCAGCAGCCAAGATCTTGTGGGGTCGGCAGGGGGTGATTATGGCTACACCTTC
21 TRBJ1-5 TRBV19 - - CASSIDLRGRPRSPKNQPQHF TGTGCCAGTAGTATAGATCTGCGGGGACGGCCGCGGTCGCCTAAAAATCAGCCCCAGCATTTT
12 TRBJ1-2 TRBV5-6 - TRBD1 CASSPDRTGYTF TGTGCCAGCAGCCCGGACAGGACTGGCTACACCTTC
17 TRBJ2-1 TRBV7-2 few - CASSWALLAGPYNEQFF TGTGCCAGCAGCTGGGCCCTACTAGCAGGGCCCTACAATGAGCAGTTCTTC
13 TRBJ1-2 TRBV5-8 - - CASTDDRNYGYTF TGTGCCAGCACGGATGACAGGAACTATGGCTACACCTTC